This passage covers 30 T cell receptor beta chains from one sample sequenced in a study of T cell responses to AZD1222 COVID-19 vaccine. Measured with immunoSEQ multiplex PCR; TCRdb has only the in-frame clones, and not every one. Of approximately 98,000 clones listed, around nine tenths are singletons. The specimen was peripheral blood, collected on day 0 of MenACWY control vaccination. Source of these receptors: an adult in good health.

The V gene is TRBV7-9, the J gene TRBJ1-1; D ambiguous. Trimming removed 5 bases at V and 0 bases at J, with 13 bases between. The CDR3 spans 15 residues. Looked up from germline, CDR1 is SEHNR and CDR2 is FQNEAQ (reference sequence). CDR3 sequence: CASSTATYMNTEAFF. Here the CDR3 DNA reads TGTGCCAGCAGCACAGCGACATATATGAACACTGAAGCTTTCTTT.

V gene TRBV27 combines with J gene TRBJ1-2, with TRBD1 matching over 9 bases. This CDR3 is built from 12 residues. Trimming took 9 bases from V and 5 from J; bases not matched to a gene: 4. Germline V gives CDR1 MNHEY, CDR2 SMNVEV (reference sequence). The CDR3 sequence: CASRDRVYGYTF. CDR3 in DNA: TGTGCCAGTAGGGACAGGGTTTATGGCTACACCTTC.

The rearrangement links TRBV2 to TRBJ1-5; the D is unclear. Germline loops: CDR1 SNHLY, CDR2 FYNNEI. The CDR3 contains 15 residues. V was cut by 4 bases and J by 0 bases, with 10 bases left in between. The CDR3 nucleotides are TGTGCCAGCAGTGTATCACGGATTAGCAATCAGCCCCAGCATTTT. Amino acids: CASSVSRISNQPQHF.

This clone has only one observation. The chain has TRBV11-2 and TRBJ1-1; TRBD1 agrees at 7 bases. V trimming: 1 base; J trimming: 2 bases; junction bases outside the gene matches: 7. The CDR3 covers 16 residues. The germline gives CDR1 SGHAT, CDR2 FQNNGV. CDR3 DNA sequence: TGTGCCAGCAGCTTAGTGGAGGGGGCAGGTAACACTGAAGCTTTCTTT. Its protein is CASSLVEGAGNTEAFF. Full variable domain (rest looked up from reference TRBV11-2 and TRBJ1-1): EAGVAQSPRYKIIEKRQSVAFWCNPISGHATLYWYQQILGQGPKLLIQFQNNGVVDDSQLPKDRFSAERLKGVDSTLKIQPAKLEDSAVYLCASSLVEGAGNTEAFFGQGTRLTVV.

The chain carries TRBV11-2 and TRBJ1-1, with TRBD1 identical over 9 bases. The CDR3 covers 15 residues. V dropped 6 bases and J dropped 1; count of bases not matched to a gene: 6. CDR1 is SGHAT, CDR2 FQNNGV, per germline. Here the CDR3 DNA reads TGTGCCAGCAGTTATTTGACAGGGGGGAACACTGAAGCTTTCTTT. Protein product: CASSYLTGGNTEAFF.

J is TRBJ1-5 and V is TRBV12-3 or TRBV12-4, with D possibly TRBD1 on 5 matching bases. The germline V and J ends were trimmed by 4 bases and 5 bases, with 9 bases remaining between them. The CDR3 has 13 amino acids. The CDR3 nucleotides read TGTGCCAGCAGTTGGGCGGGGGATCAGCCCCAGCATTTT. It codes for CASSWAGDQPQHF.

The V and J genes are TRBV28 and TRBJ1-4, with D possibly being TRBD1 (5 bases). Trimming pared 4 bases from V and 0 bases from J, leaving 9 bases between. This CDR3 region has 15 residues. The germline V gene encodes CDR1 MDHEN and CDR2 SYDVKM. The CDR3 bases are TGTGCCAGCAGTTCCGGGGGGGCAACTAATGAAAAACTGTTTTTT. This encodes CASSSGGATNEKLFF.

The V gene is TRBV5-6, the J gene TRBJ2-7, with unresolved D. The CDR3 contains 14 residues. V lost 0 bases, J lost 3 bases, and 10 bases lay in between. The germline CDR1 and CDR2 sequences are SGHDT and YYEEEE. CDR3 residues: CASSLGSSYYEQYF. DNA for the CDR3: TGTGCCAGCAGCTTGGGTAGCAGCTACTACGAGCAGTACTTC.

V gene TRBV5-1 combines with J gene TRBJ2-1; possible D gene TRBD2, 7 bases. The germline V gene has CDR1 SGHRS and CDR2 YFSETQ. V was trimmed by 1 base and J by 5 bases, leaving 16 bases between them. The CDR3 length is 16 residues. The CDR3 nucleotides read TGCGCCAGCAGCTTGTTATTCGGGGGGCGACACAATGAGCAGTTCTTC. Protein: CASSLLFGGRHNEQFF. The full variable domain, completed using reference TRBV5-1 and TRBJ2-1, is KAGVTQTPRYLIKTRGQQVTLSCSPISGHRSVSWYQQTPGQGLQFLFEYFSETQRNKGNFPGRFSGRQFSNSRSEMNVSTLELGDSALYLCASSLLFGGRHNEQFFGPGTRLTVL.

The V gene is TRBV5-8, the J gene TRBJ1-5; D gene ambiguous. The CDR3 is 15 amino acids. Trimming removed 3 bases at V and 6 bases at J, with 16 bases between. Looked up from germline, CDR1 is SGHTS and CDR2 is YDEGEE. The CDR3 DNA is TGTGCCAGCAGCTCTCATGCGGGGTTGAGTCAGCCCCAGCATTTT. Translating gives CASSSHAGLSQPQHF.

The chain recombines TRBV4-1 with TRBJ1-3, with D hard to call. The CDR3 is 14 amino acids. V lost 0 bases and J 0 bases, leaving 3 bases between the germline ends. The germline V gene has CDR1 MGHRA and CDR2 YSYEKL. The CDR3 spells CASSQDTSGNTIYF. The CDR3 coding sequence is TGCGCCAGCAGCCAAGACACCTCTGGAAACACCATATATTTT.

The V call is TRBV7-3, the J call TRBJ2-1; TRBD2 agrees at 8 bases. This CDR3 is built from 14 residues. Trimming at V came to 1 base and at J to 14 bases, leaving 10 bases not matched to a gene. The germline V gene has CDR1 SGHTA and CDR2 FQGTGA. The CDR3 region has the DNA TGTGCCAGCAGCTTAAGGGTAGCGGGGAGCCCAAAGTTCTTC. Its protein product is CASSLRVAGSPKFF.

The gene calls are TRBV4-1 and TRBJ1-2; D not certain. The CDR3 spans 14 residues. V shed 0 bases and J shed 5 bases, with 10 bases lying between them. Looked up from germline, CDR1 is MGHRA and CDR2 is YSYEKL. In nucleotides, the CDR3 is TGCGCCAGCAGCCAAGATTTAGTCCCTTATGGCTACACCTTC. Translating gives CASSQDLVPYGYTF.

DNA of the CDR3: TGCGCCAGCAGCTTCAGGGGGGCAGGTAATTCACCCCTCCACTTT. Its protein product is CASSFRGAGNSPLHF. This chain joins TRBV5-1 and TRBJ1-6; 7 nucleotides agree with TRBD1. In germline, CDR1 is SGHRS, CDR2 YFSETQ. CDR3 length: 15 residues. J gave up 6 bases and V 2 bases, and 5 bases lay outside the gene matches.

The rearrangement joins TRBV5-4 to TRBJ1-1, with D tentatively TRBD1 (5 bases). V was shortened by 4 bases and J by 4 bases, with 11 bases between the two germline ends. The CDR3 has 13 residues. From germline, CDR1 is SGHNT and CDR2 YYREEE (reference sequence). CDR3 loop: CASSRGYPTEAFF. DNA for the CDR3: TGTGCCAGCAGCCGGGGGTACCCCACTGAAGCTTTCTTT. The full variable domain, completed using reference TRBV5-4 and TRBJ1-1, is ETGVTQSPTHLIKTRGQQVTLRCSSQSGHNTVSWYQQALGQGPQFIFQYYREEENGRGNFPPRFSGLQFPNYSSELNVNALELDDSALYLCASSRGYPTEAFFGQGTRLTVV.

CDR3 DNA sequence: TGTGCCAGTAGTATTTCCCCGGGGGCTGGTGAAGCTTTCTTT. Translated: CASSISPGAGEAFF. The chain links TRBV19 to TRBJ1-1, with D maybe TRBD1 (6 bases). The V end was cut by 3 bases, the J end by 7 bases, with 15 bases between. Germline CDR1 and CDR2: LNHDA and SQIVND (reference sequence). This CDR3 comprises 14 residues.

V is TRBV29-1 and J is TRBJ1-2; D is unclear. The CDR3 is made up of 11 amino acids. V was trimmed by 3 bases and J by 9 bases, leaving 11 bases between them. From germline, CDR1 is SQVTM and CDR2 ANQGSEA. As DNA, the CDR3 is TGCAGCGTTGACCCAGAGCAGAGCTACACCTTC. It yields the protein CSVDPEQSYTF.

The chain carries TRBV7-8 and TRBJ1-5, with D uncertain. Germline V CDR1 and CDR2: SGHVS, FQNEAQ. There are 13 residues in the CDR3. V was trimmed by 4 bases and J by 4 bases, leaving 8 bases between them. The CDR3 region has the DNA TGTGCCAGCAGCTCCGTCAGTAATCAGCCCCAGCATTTT. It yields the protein CASSSVSNQPQHF.

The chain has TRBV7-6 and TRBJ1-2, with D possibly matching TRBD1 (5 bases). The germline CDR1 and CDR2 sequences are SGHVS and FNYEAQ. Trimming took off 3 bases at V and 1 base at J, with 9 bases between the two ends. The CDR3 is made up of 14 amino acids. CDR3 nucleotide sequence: TGTGCCAGCAGCTTCGGACACAATAACTATGGCTACACCTTC. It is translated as CASSFGHNNYGYTF.

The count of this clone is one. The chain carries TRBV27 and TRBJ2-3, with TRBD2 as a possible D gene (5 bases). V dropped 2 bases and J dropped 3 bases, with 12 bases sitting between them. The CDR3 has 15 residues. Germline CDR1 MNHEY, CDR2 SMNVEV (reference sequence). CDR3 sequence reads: CASSLRSTGTDTQYF. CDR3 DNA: TGTGCCAGCAGTTTAAGATCGACGGGGACAGATACGCAGTATTTT.

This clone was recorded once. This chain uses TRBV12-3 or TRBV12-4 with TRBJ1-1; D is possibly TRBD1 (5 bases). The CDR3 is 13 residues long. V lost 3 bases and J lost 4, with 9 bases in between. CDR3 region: CASSLGDSTEAFF. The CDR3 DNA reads TGTGCCAGCAGTTTGGGGGATAGCACTGAAGCTTTCTTT.

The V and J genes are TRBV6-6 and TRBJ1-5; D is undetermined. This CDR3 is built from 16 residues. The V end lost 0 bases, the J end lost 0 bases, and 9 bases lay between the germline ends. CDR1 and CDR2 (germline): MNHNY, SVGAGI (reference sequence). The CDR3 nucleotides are TGTGCCAGCAGTTACTCGCCAGATGCTAGCAATCAGCCCCAGCATTTT. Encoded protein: CASSYSPDASNQPQHF.

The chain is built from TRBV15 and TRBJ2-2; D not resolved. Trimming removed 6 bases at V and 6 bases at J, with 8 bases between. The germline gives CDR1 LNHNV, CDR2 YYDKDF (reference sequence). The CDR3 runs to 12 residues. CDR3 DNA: TGTGCCACCAGGCAGTTCCCCGGGGAGCTGTTTTTT. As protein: CATRQFPGELFF.

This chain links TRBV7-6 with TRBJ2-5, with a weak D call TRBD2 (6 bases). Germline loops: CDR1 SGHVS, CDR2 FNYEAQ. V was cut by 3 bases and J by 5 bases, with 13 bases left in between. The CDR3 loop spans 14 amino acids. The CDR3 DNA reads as TGTGCCAGCAGCTTGGCCGGAGGGGACGAGACCCAGTACTTC. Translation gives CASSLAGGDETQYF.

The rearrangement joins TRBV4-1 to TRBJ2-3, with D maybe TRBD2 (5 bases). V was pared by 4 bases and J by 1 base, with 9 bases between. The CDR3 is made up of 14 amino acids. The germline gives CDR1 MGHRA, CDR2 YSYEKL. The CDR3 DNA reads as TGCGCCAGCAGCCGAACCGGGGGCACAGATACGCAGTATTTT. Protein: CASSRTGGTDTQYF.

The CDR3 bases are TGTGCCAGCAGTTACCCCAGCGACAATCAGCCCCAGCATTTT. It yields the protein CASSYPSDNQPQHF. The chain has TRBV6-5 and TRBJ1-5, with D hard to call. Trimming shortened V by 2 bases and J by 3 bases, and 8 bases separated the two germline ends. Germline values: CDR1 MNHEY, CDR2 SVGAGI. CDR3 length: 14 amino acids.

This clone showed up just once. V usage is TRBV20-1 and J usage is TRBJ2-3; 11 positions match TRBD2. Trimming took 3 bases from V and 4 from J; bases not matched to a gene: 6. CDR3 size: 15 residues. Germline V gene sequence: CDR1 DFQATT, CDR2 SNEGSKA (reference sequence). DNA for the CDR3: TGCAGTGCTAGTATAGCGGGGGGGCCGCCAGATACGCAGTATTTT. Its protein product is CSASIAGGPPDTQYF.

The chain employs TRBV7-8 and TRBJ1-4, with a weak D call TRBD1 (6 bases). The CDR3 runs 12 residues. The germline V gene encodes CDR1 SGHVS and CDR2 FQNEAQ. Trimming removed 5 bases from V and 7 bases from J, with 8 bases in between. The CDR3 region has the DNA TGTGCCAGCAGCCTACAGGGTGAAAAACTGTTTTTT. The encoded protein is CASSLQGEKLFF.

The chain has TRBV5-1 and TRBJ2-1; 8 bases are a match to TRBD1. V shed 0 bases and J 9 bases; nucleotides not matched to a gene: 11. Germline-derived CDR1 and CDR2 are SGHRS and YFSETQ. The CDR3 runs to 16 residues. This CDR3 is CASSLEPDRVTLEQFF. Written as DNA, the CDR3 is TGCGCCAGCAGCTTGGAGCCGGACAGGGTTACTCTTGAGCAGTTCTTC.

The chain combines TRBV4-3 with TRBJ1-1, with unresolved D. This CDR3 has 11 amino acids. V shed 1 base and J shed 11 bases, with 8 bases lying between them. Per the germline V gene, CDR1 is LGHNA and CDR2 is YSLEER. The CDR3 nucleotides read TGCGCCAGCAGCCAAGCCGGATCGGCTTTCTTT. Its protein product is CASSQAGSAFF.